The rows below give T cell receptor beta chains drawn from one sample of a study of CD8+ T cells in alopecia areata. Produced via immunoSEQ multiplex PCR; TCRdb's table is partial and in-frame only. The sample lists a few hundred thousand clones, 67% seen once, with more than 0.95% in the top ten. This sample comprised CD4+ T cells sorted from blood, obtained at week 0. These receptor sequences come from a human donor with alopecia areata. The CDR3 runs from the conserved cysteine through the conserved F or W. Each record gives: CDR3 length, J gene, V gene, clone size, D gene, CDR3 DNA, CDR3 protein. A D gene is named only where the DNA matches it firmly. Some rows have no size entry. The others give once, few or many, or a class for an expanded clone.

len: 13; j_gene: TRBJ1-6; v_gene: TRBV29-1; abundance: once; d_gene: TRBD1; CDR3nt: TGCAGCGTCGCGGACAGGGTAGACTCACCCCTCCACTTT; CDR3aa: CSVADRVDSPLHF
len: 14; j_gene: TRBJ2-2; v_gene: TRBV30; abundance: NA; d_gene: NA; CDR3nt: TGTGCCTGGAGTGGCAAGACTTACACCGGGGAGCTGTTTTTT; CDR3aa: CAWSGKTYTGELFF
len: 14; j_gene: TRBJ2-7; v_gene: TRBV4-3; abundance: NA; d_gene: NA; CDR3nt: TGCGCCAGCAGCCCCGGGGTACAGTCCTACGAGCAGTACTTC; CDR3aa: CASSPGVQSYEQYF
len: 15; j_gene: TRBJ2-7; v_gene: TRBV4-1; abundance: NA; d_gene: TRBD1; CDR3nt: TGCGCCAGCAGCCGTAGACAGGGTGAAGGCTACGAGCAGTACTTC; CDR3aa: CASSRRQGEGYEQYF
len: 15; j_gene: TRBJ2-1; v_gene: TRBV7-9; abundance: NA; d_gene: TRBD1; CDR3nt: TGTGCCAGCAGCTTCGGGACAGGACCCTCCAATGAGCAGTTCTTC; CDR3aa: CASSFGTGPSNEQFF
len: 15; j_gene: TRBJ1-5; v_gene: TRBV5-1; abundance: NA; d_gene: NA; CDR3nt: TGCGCCAGCAGCCCCGGCCCAAACACCAATCAGCCCCAGCATTTT; CDR3aa: CASSPGPNTNQPQHF
len: 16; j_gene: TRBJ2-1; v_gene: TRBV27; abundance: once; d_gene: NA; CDR3nt: TGTGCCAGCATCCCCTCCTGGGTTGGGGAGTACAATGAGCAGTTCTTC; CDR3aa: CASIPSWVGEYNEQFF
len: 16; j_gene: TRBJ1-2; v_gene: TRBV4-1; abundance: NA; d_gene: NA; CDR3nt: TGCGCCAGCAGCCAAGACACCACGCGAGCTAACTATGGCTACACCTTC; CDR3aa: CASSQDTTRANYGYTF
len: 14; j_gene: TRBJ1-3; v_gene: TRBV30; abundance: NA; d_gene: NA; CDR3nt: TGTGCCTGGAGCGCCAGTTTGACTGGAAACACCATATATTTT; CDR3aa: CAWSASLTGNTIYF
len: 12; j_gene: TRBJ2-4; v_gene: TRBV29-1; abundance: NA; d_gene: TRBD1; CDR3nt: TGCAGCGTCGGACAGGGAGTAAACATTCAGTACTTC; CDR3aa: CSVGQGVNIQYF
len: 14; j_gene: TRBJ2-2; v_gene: TRBV7-3; abundance: NA; d_gene: TRBD2; CDR3nt: TGTGCCAGCAGCCCCGGACTAGACACCGGGGAGCTGTTTTTT; CDR3aa: CASSPGLDTGELFF
len: 13; j_gene: TRBJ1-2; v_gene: TRBV23-1; abundance: NA; d_gene: NA; CDR3nt: TGCGCCAGCAGTCACCCCACGGGCTATGGCTACACCTTC; CDR3aa: CASSHPTGYGYTF
len: 14; j_gene: TRBJ2-7; v_gene: TRBV30; abundance: NA; d_gene: TRBD2; CDR3nt: TGTGCCTGGAGTGTACAAGCGGGATCCTACGAGCAGTACTTC; CDR3aa: CAWSVQAGSYEQYF
len: 13; j_gene: TRBJ2-3; v_gene: TRBV29-1; abundance: few; d_gene: NA; CDR3nt: TGCAGCGTTGACCCGGCTAGTAGAGATACGCAGTATTTT; CDR3aa: CSVDPASRDTQYF
len: 12; j_gene: TRBJ2-1; v_gene: TRBV29-1; abundance: few; d_gene: TRBD1; CDR3nt: TGCAGCGTGGGGGGACAGGGCAATGAGCAGTTCTTC; CDR3aa: CSVGGQGNEQFF
len: 11; j_gene: TRBJ1-1; v_gene: TRBV29-1; abundance: few; d_gene: NA; CDR3nt: TGCAGCGTTGAAGGACAGGCGGGAGCTTTCTTT; CDR3aa: CSVEGQAGAFF
len: 15; j_gene: TRBJ1-1; v_gene: TRBV2; abundance: once; d_gene: NA; CDR3nt: TGTGCCAGCAGTGCCCCGGGAGCACCAAACACTGAAGCTTTCTTT; CDR3aa: CASSAPGAPNTEAFF
len: 17; j_gene: TRBJ1-3; v_gene: TRBV5-1; abundance: NA; d_gene: NA; CDR3nt: TGCGCCAGCAGCTTGGTTCCTCGGTTGGGCTCTGGAAACACCATATATTTT; CDR3aa: CASSLVPRLGSGNTIYF
len: 20; j_gene: TRBJ2-5; v_gene: TRBV30; abundance: NA; d_gene: NA; CDR3nt: TGTGCCTGGAGTGTATTCGTAGTATGGGTCGGCCAGGGGAACCAAGAGACCCAGTACTTC; CDR3aa: CAWSVFVVWVGQGNQETQYF
len: 15; j_gene: TRBJ1-1; v_gene: TRBV6-4; abundance: many; d_gene: TRBD1; CDR3nt: TGTGCCAGCAAGGCACAGGGGGCTTTGAACACTGAAGCTTTCTTT; CDR3aa: CASKAQGALNTEAFF
len: 13; j_gene: TRBJ2-7; v_gene: TRBV19; abundance: NA; d_gene: TRBD1; CDR3nt: TGTGCCAGTTCCGGGACAGGGGAGATCGAGCAGTACTTC; CDR3aa: CASSGTGEIEQYF
len: 10; j_gene: TRBJ2-2; v_gene: TRBV29-1; abundance: once; d_gene: NA; CDR3nt: TGCAGCGTCCACATAGGGGAGCTGTTTTTT; CDR3aa: CSVHIGELFF
len: 16; j_gene: TRBJ1-4; v_gene: TRBV6-1; abundance: NA; d_gene: NA; CDR3nt: TGTGCCAGCAGTGAAGGGGGCGCAGGGCCAGGGGAAAAACTGTTTTTT; CDR3aa: CASSEGGAGPGEKLFF
len: 14; j_gene: TRBJ2-1; v_gene: TRBV30; abundance: NA; d_gene: TRBD2; CDR3nt: TGTGCCGTTATTTGGGGGGGTCTATTGGATGAGCAGTTCTTC; CDR3aa: CAVIWGGLLDEQFF
len: 15; j_gene: TRBJ1-1; v_gene: TRBV7-2; abundance: NA; d_gene: NA; CDR3nt: TGTGCCAGCAGCTTAGCGAAGGGGAGGAAGACTGAAGCTTTCTTT; CDR3aa: CASSLAKGRKTEAFF
len: 14; j_gene: TRBJ2-5; v_gene: TRBV5-1; abundance: NA; d_gene: NA; CDR3nt: TGCGCCAGCAGCCCGGAAGTATCCCGAGAGACCCAGTACTTC; CDR3aa: CASSPEVSRETQYF
len: 14; j_gene: TRBJ2-5; v_gene: TRBV7-3; abundance: NA; d_gene: NA; CDR3nt: TGTGCCAGCAGCCCGCGGGGGCCCGGGGAGACCCAGTACTTC; CDR3aa: CASSPRGPGETQYF
len: 16; j_gene: TRBJ2-2; v_gene: TRBV30; abundance: few; d_gene: NA; CDR3nt: TGTGCCTGGAATTCCGGCGTCAGGTCATACACCGGGGAGCTGTTTTTT; CDR3aa: CAWNSGVRSYTGELFF
len: 16; j_gene: TRBJ2-3; v_gene: TRBV5-6; abundance: NA; d_gene: NA; CDR3nt: TGTGCCAGCAGCCGTAGCCCGGGACCCAACACAGATACGCAGTATTTT; CDR3aa: CASSRSPGPNTDTQYF
len: 13; j_gene: TRBJ2-7; v_gene: TRBV5-1; abundance: NA; d_gene: NA; CDR3nt: TGCGCCAGCAGTGGTCAGGGGCTCTACGAGCAGTACTTC; CDR3aa: CASSGQGLYEQYF
len: 12; j_gene: TRBJ1-2; v_gene: TRBV30; abundance: NA; d_gene: NA; CDR3nt: TGTGCCTGGAGTGCCACTAACTATGGCTACACCTTC; CDR3aa: CAWSATNYGYTF
len: 13; j_gene: TRBJ1-6; v_gene: TRBV2; abundance: NA; d_gene: TRBD1; CDR3nt: TGTGCCAGCAACGCAGGGGGCCCTCGGCCCCTCCACTTT; CDR3aa: CASNAGGPRPLHF
len: 15; j_gene: TRBJ2-3; v_gene: TRBV15; abundance: NA; d_gene: NA; CDR3nt: TGTGCCACCAGCAGAACTCGGACGGGGACAGATACGCAGTATTTT; CDR3aa: CATSRTRTGTDTQYF
len: 14; j_gene: TRBJ1-1; v_gene: TRBV29-1; abundance: few; d_gene: NA; CDR3nt: TGCAGCGGGGAGGAGGGTCTTCCGAACACTGAAGCTTTCTTT; CDR3aa: CSGEEGLPNTEAFF
len: 11; j_gene: TRBJ1-2; v_gene: TRBV29-1; abundance: NA; d_gene: TRBD1; CDR3nt: TGCAGCGCCGGGGACAGTAATGGCTACACCTTC; CDR3aa: CSAGDSNGYTF
len: 13; j_gene: TRBJ2-1; v_gene: TRBV29-1; abundance: few; d_gene: NA; CDR3nt: TGCAGCGCAGAAGGGTATTCCTACAATGAGCAGTTCTTC; CDR3aa: CSAEGYSYNEQFF
len: 10; j_gene: TRBJ2-5; v_gene: TRBV30; abundance: few; d_gene: NA; CDR3nt: TGTGCCTGGTCTCAAGAGACCCAGTACTTC; CDR3aa: CAWSQETQYF
len: 14; j_gene: TRBJ1-2; v_gene: TRBV18; abundance: NA; d_gene: NA; CDR3nt: TGTGCCAGCTCAACGACTGATATTAACTATGGCTACACCTTC; CDR3aa: CASSTTDINYGYTF
len: 11; j_gene: TRBJ1-2; v_gene: TRBV6-5; abundance: NA; d_gene: NA; CDR3nt: TGTGCCAGCGGGTGGGACTATGGCTACACCTTC; CDR3aa: CASGWDYGYTF
len: 13; j_gene: TRBJ1-6; v_gene: TRBV7-2; abundance: few; d_gene: NA; CDR3nt: TGTGCCAGCAGCTTAGAAAGGGTTTCACCCCTCCACTTT; CDR3aa: CASSLERVSPLHF
len: 14; j_gene: TRBJ1-1; v_gene: TRBV30; abundance: NA; d_gene: NA; CDR3nt: TGTGCCTGGAGTGTAAGGGGGGCGTCCACTGAAGCTTTCTTT; CDR3aa: CAWSVRGASTEAFF